The present T cell receptor (beta chain) was sequenced within a study of blood T cells in healthy people across ages. Then a second PCR, running roughly 6 to 11 cycles, was carried out with a sample-barcoded 5' primer and a J-beta primer mix. Using its own MiXCR run on the 5' RACE reads, TCRdb lists one record per CDR3 protein. Altogether 600,000 or so distinct CDR3 sequences are present, less than 35% being singletons, with the ten largest covering 15% to 19%. In this sample, this clonotype turned up many times. The V and J ends lost 6 bases and 0 bases respectively, with 15 bases between them. The CDR3 contains 15 residues. Germline CDR1 and CDR2: DFQATT and SNEGSKA (reference sequence).

This chain links TRBV20-1 with TRBJ2-1; perhaps TRBD2 as D (5 bases). Sequencing input: blood. This TCR was sampled from a woman of 80 years or more in good health. The DNA of the CDR3 is TGCAGTGCCTCACTAGGCAGGAACTCCTACAATGAGCAGTTCTTC. It specifies CSASLGRNSYNEQFF.